This T cell receptor beta chain appears in the sequencing data of a study of blood T cell repertoires in COVID-19. Study overall: Specimens from acute and convalescent COVID-19 originated in the United States, Italy and Spain. PBMCs, B-cell-depleted T cells, or T cells were the source of the cDNA or gDNA that made up the material.

How the authors handled the data: The assay estimated nucleated cells by amplifying reference gene primers. Only in-frame clones appear in the TCRdb table, and some are missing; sequencing was by immunoSEQ multiplex PCR. That table furnishes V, J and clone size, whereas the DNA furnished D and trimming. This table holds 52,000 or so clones, 78% found once. V was cut by 9 bases and J by 0 bases, with 22 bases left in between. Germline V gene sequence: CDR1 KGHDR, CDR2 SFDVKD. The CDR3 runs 17 residues. The receptor was isolated from a human donor in a cohort sampled during active COVID-19. Sequenced input: peripheral blood. The chain joins TRBV24-1 to TRBJ1-1; tentative D call: TRBD1 (6 bases). The CDR3 DNA sequence: TGTGCCACCCCCGGAGGGGGGGCCACAACTATGAACACTGAAGCTTTCTTT. Translation: CATPGGGATTMNTEAFF.